This entry lists 4 T cell receptor beta chains sequenced from one sample in a study of T cells in Graves' hyperthyroidism and ophthalmopathy. The TCR beta CDR3 regions underwent amplification using RNA transcripts as the source. During a first-round RT-PCR of the TCR CDR3, the HTBI primer set was used. TCRdb reanalysed the multiplex PCR reads using MiXCR and keeps one entry per CDR3 protein. The sample has around 340,000 distinct CDR3 sequences, roughly 23% seen once. The sequenced sample was blood. Receptor source: a woman between 50 and 59 years old with Graves' hyperthyroidism.

This clonotype was picked up many times. A read error is possible here, since a much larger clone lies one base away. The chain is built from TRBV11-2 and TRBJ2-3; TRBD2 matches at 12 bases. Germline CDR1 reads SGHAT; CDR2 reads FQNNGV. The CDR3 is 15 amino acids. DNA of the CDR3: TGTACCAGCAGCTCGGGGACTAGCGGGACAGATACGCAGTATTTT. Translating it yields CTSSSGTSGTDTQYF.

There are many counts of this clonotype. This chain connects TRBV2 to TRBJ1-6; TRBD1 is a possible D gene (5 bases). The V end lost 5 bases, the J end lost 9 bases, and 17 bases lay between the germline ends. CDR1 and CDR2 (germline): SNHLY, FYNNEI. The CDR3 is 15 residues long. CDR3: CASSSTAKGSSPLHF. The CDR3 coding sequence is TGTGCCAGCAGTTCGACAGCCAAGGGGAGTTCACCCCTCCACTTT.

This clonotype was counted a single time. This sequence joins TRBV5-6 and TRBJ2-2, with D unresolved. V was trimmed by 2 bases and J by 3 bases, leaving 11 bases between them. This CDR3 region has 15 residues. Germline V gene data show CDR1 as SGHDT and CDR2 as YYEEEE. CDR3 amino acids: CASSLSGFHTGELFF. CDR3 nucleotide sequence: TGTGCCAGCAGCTTATCTGGGTTTCACACCGGGGAGCTGTTTTTT.

This clonotype was counted at least ten times. The chain has TRBV10-3 and TRBJ1-1; no definite D call. The germline gives CDR1 ENHRY, CDR2 SYGVKD. CDR3 size: 13 residues. Trimming stripped 5 bases from V and 0 bases from J, with 7 bases between. The CDR3 protein is CAISNSLNTEAFF. CDR3 nucleotide sequence: TGTGCCATCAGTAACAGCTTGAACACTGAAGCTTTCTTT.